This T cell receptor beta chain was documented in a study of PD-1 blockade in classical Hodgkin lymphoma. Study-level points and caveats: Unlike CD8+ TCR diversity, which did not rise significantly by C4D1, CD4+ TCR diversity did.

The repertoire was sequenced with immunoSEQ multiplex PCR; TCRdb's copy has only in-frame clones and lacks some. The data show around 15,000 clones, roughly 67% seen once. Germline CDR1 DFQATT, CDR2 SNEGSKA (reference sequence). The CDR3 loop spans 11 amino acids. V lost 6 bases and J 3 bases, leaving 8 bases between the germline ends. All the patients suffered relapse after autologous stem cell transplantation, and brentuximab vedotin exposure differed. Best response was recorded as complete response, partial response or progressive disease. Concerning this clone: What it binds is unknown.

The input for sequencing was peripheral blood mononuclear cells (PBMCs), taken before the second cycle of nivolumab. The chain is built from TRBV20-1 and TRBJ1-1; D is uncertain. The TCR comes from a human donor with classical Hodgkin lymphoma. The CDR3 loop is CSANHDTEAFF. CDR3 sequence (DNA): TGCAGTGCCAACCACGACACTGAAGCTTTCTTT.